These 9 T cell receptor beta chains came from one sample sequenced in a study of PD-1 blockade in classical Hodgkin lymphoma. Sequencing was performed with immunoSEQ multiplex PCR; in TCRdb, only in-frame clones are kept and a portion is missing. The table lists about 20,000 clones, around three quarters of them singletons. As for time point: cycle 4 day 1 (C4D1), after five to seven weeks of nivolumab. Each patient experienced a relapse that followed autologous stem cell transplantation, and brentuximab vedotin exposure varied. The source material was peripheral blood mononuclear cells (PBMCs), sampled before the fourth cycle of nivolumab. The source of these receptors is a human donor with classical Hodgkin lymphoma.

J is TRBJ2-1 and V is TRBV7-3; no clear D. The CDR3 totals 13 residues. Between the trimmed V and J ends, which lost 2 bases and 8 bases, there was a span of 10 bases. Germline V CDR1 and CDR2: SGHTA, FQGTGA. CDR3 sequence reads: CASSLYVSDEQFF. Here the CDR3 DNA reads TGTGCCAGCAGCTTATACGTTAGTGATGAGCAGTTCTTC.

The chain joins TRBV7-8 to TRBJ1-2, with no clear D. Germline V lookup: CDR1 SGHVS, CDR2 FQNEAQ. V shed 3 bases and J shed 8 bases, with 13 bases lying between them. The CDR3 spans 13 residues. Written as DNA, the CDR3 is TGTGCCAGCAGCTTGATCGAAGGCGGGGGCTACACCTTC. It encodes CASSLIEGGGYTF.

J is TRBJ2-7 and V is TRBV27, with D unclear. Germline V gene sequence: CDR1 MNHEY, CDR2 SMNVEV (reference sequence). The CDR3 spans 14 residues. V shed 5 bases and J shed 2 bases, with 13 bases lying between them. CDR3 bases: TGTGCCAGCAGTCCCCTCGGGTGGACCTACGAGCAGTACTTC. Residues: CASSPLGWTYEQYF.

The rearrangement uses TRBV30 and TRBJ1-1; no firm D call. The germline gives CDR1 GTSNPN, CDR2 SVGIG (reference sequence). The V end lost 5 bases, the J end lost 4 bases, and 17 bases lay between the germline ends. This CDR3 spans 14 amino acids. CDR3 region: CAWRESPAGTEAFF. The CDR3 DNA is TGTGCCTGGCGAGAGAGCCCCGCGGGCACTGAAGCTTTCTTT. The full variable domain, in which reference TRBV30 and TRBJ1-1 provide the parts outside the CDR3, is SQTIHQWPATLVQPVGSPLSLECTVEGTSNPNLYWYRQAAGRGLQLLFYSVGIGQISSEVPQNLSASRPQDRQFILSSKKLLLSDSGFYLCAWRESPAGTEAFFGQGTRLTVV.

The chain combines TRBV29-1 with TRBJ2-7; TRBD1 is a possible D gene (6 bases). This CDR3 has 13 amino acids. With 4 bases removed from V and 0 bases from J, the gap between germline ends came to 10 bases. Germline CDR1 reads SQVTM; CDR2 reads ANQGSEA. DNA for the CDR3: TGCAGCGTTGTTGGCAGGGGCTCCTACGAGCAGTACTTC. It encodes CSVVGRGSYEQYF.

The gene calls are TRBV7-2 and TRBJ2-7, with TRBD1 matching over 8 bases. Germline CDR1 SGHTA, CDR2 FQGNSA. Germline trimming cut 2 bases from V and 2 bases from J; bases unmatched to any gene: 8. The CDR3 sequence is 16 residues long. CDR3 nucleotides: TGTGCCAGCAGCTTACCGAAGGACAGGGTAACCTACGAGCAGTACTTC. Its protein is CASSLPKDRVTYEQYF. Based on the CDR3 plus reference TRBV7-2 and TRBJ2-7, the full variable domain is GAGVSQSPSNKVTEKGKDVELRCDPISGHTALYWYRQSLGQGLEFLIYFQGNSAPDKSGLPSDRFSAERTGGSVSTLTIQRTQQEDSAVYLCASSLPKDRVTYEQYFGPGTRLTVT.

V and J are TRBV18 and TRBJ1-3; D is unclear. Trimming shortened V by 1 base and J by 0 bases, and 7 bases separated the two germline ends. Germline lookup yields CDR1 KGHSH and CDR2 LQKENI. This CDR3 contains 15 residues. As DNA, the CDR3 is TGTGCCAGCTCACCACAGGCCCTCTCTGGAAACACCATATATTTT. Its protein product is CASSPQALSGNTIYF.

The genes are TRBV6-5 and TRBJ1-2; a possible D gene is TRBD1 (5 bases). V was pared by 5 bases and J by 8 bases, with 18 bases between. This CDR3 contains 14 residues. Germline CDR1 is MNHEY and CDR2 is SVGAGI. The CDR3 nucleotides are TGTGCCAGCAGTCCAATTCTGGGGGGGGGAGGCTACACCTTC. It is translated as CASSPILGGGGYTF.

The V and J genes are TRBV14 and TRBJ1-2, with no clear D. In germline, CDR1 is SGHDN, CDR2 FVKESK. The CDR3 runs to 12 residues. V was clipped by 4 bases and J by 0 bases, with 3 bases between them. CDR3 loop: CASSPANYGYTF. DNA for the CDR3: TGTGCCAGCAGCCCAGCTAACTATGGCTACACCTTC. The full variable domain, completed using reference TRBV14 and TRBJ1-2, is EAGVTQFPSHSVIEKGQTVTLRCDPISGHDNLYWYRRVMGKEIKFLLHFVKESKQDESGMPNNRFLAERTGGTYSTLKVQPAELEDSGVYFCASSPANYGYTFGSGTRLTVV.